The 14 T cell receptor beta chains given below trace back to one sample, sequenced in a study of T cell responses to AZD1222 COVID-19 vaccine. The data were produced by immunoSEQ multiplex PCR, yet TCRdb's version contains in-frame clones alone and is incomplete. There are 100,000 to 150,000 clones in the sample; over 90% occur only once, and about 5% lies in the top ten. This specimen was peripheral blood, taken on day 0 of AZD1222 vaccination. The receptors derive from an adult in good health.

The V call is TRBV5-5, the J call TRBJ1-5, with D perhaps TRBD1 (6 bases). Trimming took off 5 bases at V and 2 bases at J, with 20 bases between the two ends. Germline lookup yields CDR1 SGHKS and CDR2 YYEKEE (reference sequence). The CDR3 is made up of 17 amino acids. Here the CDR3 DNA reads TGTGCCAGCAGGGCCGGCGGGGGCGCCGGGGGCAATCAGCCCCAGCATTTT. Translation: CASRAGGGAGGNQPQHF.

This chain joins TRBV3-1 (or the pseudogene TRBV3-2) and TRBJ2-5, with D possibly being TRBD2 (7 bases). The germline CDR1 and CDR2 sequences are LGHDT and YNNKEL (reference sequence). V was trimmed by 4 bases and J by 3 bases, leaving 15 bases between them. The CDR3 spans 15 residues. The CDR3 bases are TGTGCCAGCAGCCTGCTAGGGGGGGGTGAAGAGACCCAGTACTTC. This sequence encodes CASSLLGGGEETQYF.

The gene calls are TRBV7-9 and TRBJ1-2; perhaps TRBD1 as D (5 bases). The germline V gene encodes CDR1 SEHNR and CDR2 FQNEAQ (reference sequence). CDR3 length: 13 residues. V shed 7 bases and J shed 0 bases, with 9 bases lying between them. The CDR3, as DNA: TGTGCCAGCACGGGGGGAGCTAACTATGGCTACACCTTC. Residues: CASTGGANYGYTF.

This clone was recorded only once. V usage is TRBV13 and J usage is TRBJ1-1; D is unclear. CDR1 and CDR2 from the germline V gene are PRHDT and FYEKMQ (reference sequence). V was cut by 1 base and J by 1 base, with 13 bases left in between. The CDR3 has 16 amino acids. In DNA form, the CDR3 reads TGTGCCAGCAGCTTAGACTCCGGGATAGGGAACACTGAAGCTTTCTTT. It codes for CASSLDSGIGNTEAFF. Full variable domain (rest looked up from reference TRBV13 and TRBJ1-1): AAGVIQSPRHLIKEKRETATLKCYPIPRHDTVYWYQQGPGQDPQFLISFYEKMQSDKGSIPDRFSAQQFSDYHSELNMSSLELGDSALYFCASSLDSGIGNTEAFFGQGTRLTVV.

This chain connects TRBV7-3 to TRBJ1-1; tentative D call: TRBD1 (6 bases). This CDR3 spans 14 amino acids. Between the trimmed V and J ends, which lost 6 bases and 7 bases, there was a span of 18 bases. Germline V gene sequence: CDR1 SGHTA, CDR2 FQGTGA. CDR3: CASRPEGGTSEAFF. As DNA, the CDR3 is TGTGCCAGCAGGCCCGAGGGGGGCACTAGTGAAGCTTTCTTT.

J is TRBJ2-1 and V is TRBV19, with TRBD1 identical over 8 bases. V gave up 1 base and J gave up 14 bases; unmatched junction bases: 7. This CDR3 is built from 13 residues. Germline V gives CDR1 LNHDA, CDR2 SQIVND (reference sequence). CDR3 amino acids: CASSIAGGDAEFF. The CDR3 DNA reads TGTGCCAGTAGTATAGCAGGGGGCGATGCGGAGTTCTTC.

Only a few counts were recorded for this clone. The chain recombines TRBV30 with TRBJ2-7; D possibly uses TRBD1 or TRBD2 (6 bases each). The V gene's germline CDR1 is GTSNPN and CDR2 SVGIG (reference sequence). There are 16 residues in the CDR3. Deletions cut 2 bases from V and 5 bases from J, with 22 bases between. The CDR3: CAWSLIVWPGEDEQYF. In nucleotides, the CDR3 is TGTGCCTGGAGTTTAATAGTGTGGCCAGGGGAGGACGAGCAGTACTTC.

This chain connects TRBV27 to TRBJ1-1, with 7 bases that match TRBD1. V gave up 2 bases and J gave up 5 bases; unmatched junction bases: 11. This CDR3 has 16 residues. Germline loops: CDR1 MNHEY, CDR2 SMNVEV (reference sequence). The CDR3 protein is CASSLEPLGRGTEAFF. CDR3 in DNA: TGTGCCAGCAGTTTAGAGCCTCTAGGCAGGGGGACTGAAGCTTTCTTT.

J is TRBJ2-2 and V is TRBV27, with a weak D call TRBD1 (6 bases). This CDR3 is built from 17 residues. Trimming removed 1 base from V and 3 bases from J, with 15 bases in between. Germline assignment: CDR1 MNHEY and CDR2 SMNVEV (reference sequence). This CDR3 is CASSLYSTGLDTGELFF. CDR3 nucleotides: TGTGCCAGCAGTTTATACTCCACAGGGTTAGACACCGGGGAGCTGTTTTTT.

This sequence joins TRBV7-3 and TRBJ2-1, with 14 bases aligning to TRBD2. The V gene's germline CDR1 is SGHTA and CDR2 FQGTGA. V gave up 4 bases and J gave up 6 bases; unmatched junction bases: 2. The CDR3 runs 15 residues. CDR3 in amino acids: CASSSTSGRANEQFF. In DNA form, the CDR3 reads TGTGCCAGCAGCTCGACTAGCGGGAGGGCCAATGAGCAGTTCTTC.

This clone was observed a single time. The chain uses TRBV6-1 and TRBJ1-2; D ambiguous. Trimming took off 4 bases at V and 2 bases at J, with 20 bases between the two ends. Germline lookup yields CDR1 MNHNS and CDR2 SASEGT. The CDR3 length is 17 residues. CDR3 protein: CASSGLTGAGPNYGYTF. The DNA for the CDR3 is TGTGCCAGCAGTGGACTAACGGGCGCCGGCCCCAACTATGGCTACACCTTC.

Only one count was recorded for this clone. The sample carries other DNA sequences with the same CDR3. The rearrangement links TRBV5-1 to TRBJ2-1; 9 nucleotides align to TRBD1. The CDR3 spans 15 residues. V lost 5 bases to trimming and J lost 1 base; unmatched junction nucleotides: 4. Germline CDR1 SGHRS, CDR2 YFSETQ. The DNA of the CDR3 is TGCGCCAGCAGTCGGGACAGGGTATCCTACAATGAGCAGTTCTTC. This encodes CASSRDRVSYNEQFF.

The chain links TRBV18 to TRBJ2-1; 10 nucleotides line up with TRBD2. CDR1 is KGHSH and CDR2 is LQKENI in the germline V gene. This CDR3 has 15 residues. V was clipped by 5 bases and J by 3 bases; unmatched bases: 4. Here the CDR3 reads CASSGGLASYNEQFF. Here the CDR3 DNA reads TGTGCCAGCTCAGGGGGACTAGCGAGCTACAATGAGCAGTTCTTC.

The table lists this clone with a count of one. The CDR3 sequence: CAWSLRQNEAFF. The CDR3 DNA reads TGTGCCTGGAGTCTCCGACAGAATGAAGCTTTCTTT. J is TRBJ1-1 and V is TRBV30; TRBD1 might be the D (5 bases). Trimming pared 2 bases from V and 7 bases from J, leaving 11 bases between. CDR3 length: 12 amino acids. Germline CDR1 GTSNPN, CDR2 SVGIG (reference sequence).